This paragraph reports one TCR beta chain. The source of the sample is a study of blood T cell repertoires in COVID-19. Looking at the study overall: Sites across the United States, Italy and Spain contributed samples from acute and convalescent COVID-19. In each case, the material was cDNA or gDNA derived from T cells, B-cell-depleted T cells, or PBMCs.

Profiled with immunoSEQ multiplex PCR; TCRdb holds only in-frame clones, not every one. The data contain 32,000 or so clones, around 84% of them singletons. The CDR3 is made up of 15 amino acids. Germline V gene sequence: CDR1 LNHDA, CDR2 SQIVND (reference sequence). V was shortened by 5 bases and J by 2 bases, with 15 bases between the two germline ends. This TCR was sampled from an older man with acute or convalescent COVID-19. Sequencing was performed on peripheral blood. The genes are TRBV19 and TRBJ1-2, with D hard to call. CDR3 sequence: CASSRRAGDNYGYTF. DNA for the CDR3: TGTGCCAGTAGTCGGAGGGCAGGCGACAACTATGGCTACACCTTC. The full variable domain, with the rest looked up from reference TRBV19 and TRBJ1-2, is DGGITQSPKYLFRKEGQNVTLSCEQNLNHDAMYWYRQDPGQGLRLIYYSQIVNDFQKGDIAEGYSVSREKKESFPLTVTSAQKNPTAFYLCASSRRAGDNYGYTFGSGTRLTVV.